The next 32 T cell receptor beta chains were all read from a single sample in a study of patients and donors after allogeneic stem cell transplantation. Each CDR3 protein is one row after TCRdb ran MiXCR on the RT-PCR reads. Of tens of thousands of distinct CDR3 sequences listed, roughly 52% are singletons. The sequenced material came from blood, either unsorted or a sorted T cell fraction (not recorded which). These receptors were taken from a human donor who was either an allogeneic HSCT recipient or a stem cell or donor lymphocyte infusion donor (not recorded which). It is not recorded whose cells these are; they may come from a transplant donor.

This clonotype was recorded a few times. The chain employs TRBV11-2 and TRBJ2-1; TRBD2 is a possible D gene (7 bases). Trimming stripped 4 bases from V and 7 bases from J, with 23 bases between. Germline CDR1 SGHAT, CDR2 FQNNGV. The CDR3 runs to 17 residues. The CDR3 bases are TGTGCCAGCAGCTATGTTTTCGGGGGGCCAGCTTGGAATGAGCAGTTCTTC. Its protein product is CASSYVFGGPAWNEQFF.

The chain joins TRBV28 to TRBJ1-3; D remains ambiguous. Trimming took 1 base from V and 0 from J, leaving 7 bases between them. The germline gives CDR1 MDHEN, CDR2 SYDVKM. The length of the CDR3 is 15 residues. This chain's CDR3 is CASSLFLNSGNTIYF. CDR3 DNA: TGTGCCAGCAGTTTATTTCTGAACTCTGGAAACACCATATATTTT.

The chain is built from TRBV2 and TRBJ1-2, with a tentative D call TRBD1 (6 bases). Germline CDR1 is SNHLY and CDR2 is FYNNEI. This CDR3 is 12 amino acids long. Trimming left V 4 bases short and J 3 bases short, with 6 bases between. The DNA of the CDR3 is TGTGCCAGCAGTGGACAGGACTATGGCTACACCTTC. Translating it yields CASSGQDYGYTF.

The V and J genes are TRBV30 and TRBJ1-5; no firm D call. The CDR3 is 13 amino acids. Deletions cut 3 bases from V and 8 bases from J, with 14 bases between. The germline gives CDR1 GTSNPN, CDR2 SVGIG (reference sequence). The DNA for the CDR3 is TGTGCCTGGAGACGCAGTGGTCAAGAGCCCCAGCATTTT. It encodes CAWRRSGQEPQHF.

V and J are TRBV2 and TRBJ2-4; TRBD2 matches 9 bases. This CDR3 is 15 amino acids long. The germline V gene has CDR1 SNHLY and CDR2 FYNNEI. J was trimmed by 9 bases and V by 6 bases; bases with no gene match: 12. The CDR3: CASSNNAGGGTIQYF. CDR3 DNA sequence: TGTGCCAGCAGCAACAACGCGGGAGGGGGCACCATTCAGTACTTC.

The sample holds a few counts of this clonotype. The rearrangement joins TRBV5-1 to TRBJ1-2, with D maybe TRBD1 (5 bases). The V and J ends lost 4 bases and 4 bases respectively, with 5 bases between them. CDR1 is SGHRS, CDR2 YFSETQ, per germline. The CDR3 extends over 11 amino acids. The CDR3 spells CASSDSYGYTF. The CDR3 nucleotides are TGCGCCAGCAGCGACAGCTATGGCTACACCTTC.

V and J are TRBV7-3 and TRBJ2-1, with 9 nucleotides matching TRBD1. The CDR3 totals 16 residues. Trimming removed 5 bases from V and 7 bases from J; junction bases left unmatched: 12. Germline V gives CDR1 SGHTA, CDR2 FQGTGA. The CDR3 region is CASSPSTTGGLNEQFF. The CDR3 bases are TGTGCCAGCAGCCCATCCACAACAGGGGGCTTGAATGAGCAGTTCTTC. Full variable domain (outside the CDR3, taken from reference TRBV7-3 and TRBJ2-1): GAGVSQTPSNKVTEKGKYVELRCDPISGHTALYWYRQSLGQGPEFLIYFQGTGAADDSGLPNDRFFAVRPEGSVSTLKIQRTERGDSAVYLCASSPSTTGGLNEQFFGPGTRLTVL.

The V and J genes are TRBV12-3 or TRBV12-4 and TRBJ2-7; D is uncertain. CDR3 length equals 11 residues. With 2 bases removed from V and 4 bases from J, the gap between germline ends came to 3 bases. Here the CDR3 reads CASSLNYEQYF. In DNA, the CDR3 is TGTGCCAGCAGTTTAAATTACGAGCAGTACTTC.

This rearrangement joins TRBV6-5 to TRBJ2-3; D is ambiguous. The length of the CDR3 is 14 residues. Germline values: CDR1 MNHEY, CDR2 SVGAGI. Trimming removed 5 bases from V and 4 bases from J, with 13 bases in between. CDR3 region: CASSRTVAADTQYF. CDR3 in DNA: TGTGCCAGCAGTCGTACAGTCGCTGCAGATACGCAGTATTTT.

This sequence joins TRBV29-1 and TRBJ1-1; D not certain. The CDR3 consists of 13 residues. With 3 bases removed from V and 5 bases from J, the gap between germline ends came to 13 bases. Germline CDR1 and CDR2: SQVTM and ANQGSEA. Here the CDR3 DNA reads TGCAGCGTTGATGGACCCACGGGAACTGAAGCTTTCTTT. It specifies CSVDGPTGTEAFF. Full variable domain (remainder filled in from reference TRBV29-1 and TRBJ1-1): SAVISQKPSRDICQRGTSLTIQCQVDSQVTMMFWYRQQPGQSLTLIATANQGSEATYESGFVIDKFPISRPNLTFSTLTVSNMSPEDSSIYLCSVDGPTGTEAFFGQGTRLTVV.

The V and J genes are TRBV4-2 and TRBJ2-5; maybe TRBD1 (6 bases). Looked up from germline, CDR1 is LGHNA and CDR2 is YNFKEQ. The V end lost 2 bases, the J end lost 3 bases, and 7 bases lay between the germline ends. CDR3 length: 13 residues. In nucleotides, the CDR3 is TGTGCCAGCAGCCAATACAGGGAAGAGACCCAGTACTTC. Encoded protein: CASSQYREETQYF.

The DNA of the CDR3 is TGTGCCAGCAGCTACCTAGCGGGGGAGGCAGATACGCAGTATTTT. It specifies CASSYLAGEADTQYF. This sequence joins TRBV7-2 and TRBJ2-3, with TRBD2 matching 10 bases. The V gene's germline CDR1 is SGHTA and CDR2 FQGNSA. Germline trimming cut 4 bases from V and 4 bases from J; bases unmatched to any gene: 5. The CDR3 runs 15 residues. The complete variable domain, with remaining parts taken from reference TRBV7-2 and TRBJ2-3, reads GAGVSQSPSNKVTEKGKDVELRCDPISGHTALYWYRQSLGQGLEFLIYFQGNSAPDKSGLPSDRFSAERTGGSVSTLTIQRTQQEDSAVYLCASSYLAGEADTQYFGPGTRLTVL.

This chain joins TRBV18 and TRBJ1-2; 7 bases fit TRBD1. The CDR3 extends over 13 amino acids. With V trimmed by 5 bases and J by 3 bases, 3 bases remained unmatched. Germline CDR1 is KGHSH and CDR2 is LQKENI. Here the CDR3 reads CASSSGGDYGYTF. DNA of the CDR3: TGTGCCAGCTCATCAGGGGGTGACTATGGCTACACCTTC.

The rearrangement joins TRBV6-2 or TRBV6-3 to TRBJ1-1; no firm D call. In germline, CDR1 is MNHEY, CDR2 SVGEGT. Trimming removed 2 bases from V and 3 bases from J, with 7 bases in between. The CDR3 contains 13 residues. CDR3 nucleotides: TGTGCCAGCAGTTACGACTTCTACACTGAAGCTTTCTTT. Its translation is CASSYDFYTEAFF.

This chain joins TRBV29-1 and TRBJ2-5, with 7 bases matching TRBD1. With 6 bases clipped from V and 1 base from J, the junction kept 5 bases outside the gene matches. The germline V gene encodes CDR1 SQVTM and CDR2 ANQGSEA. The CDR3 is made up of 13 amino acids. CDR3 nucleotides: TGCAGCGTCGAGGGACAGCCCCAAGAGACCCAGTACTTC. Its translation is CSVEGQPQETQYF.

The chain joins TRBV18 to TRBJ1-1, with 8 bases that match TRBD1. There are 15 residues in the CDR3. CDR1 and CDR2 (germline): KGHSH, LQKENI. V shed 5 bases and J 7 bases; nucleotides not matched to a gene: 12. The CDR3 region has the DNA TGTGCCAGCTCAACCCGGACAGGGCAATCGGGTGAAGCTTTCTTT. This translates into CASSTRTGQSGEAFF. Full variable domain (rest looked up from reference TRBV18 and TRBJ1-1): NAGVMQNPRHLVRRRGQEARLRCSPMKGHSHVYWYRQLPEEGLKFMVYLQKENIIDESGMPKERFSAEFPKEGPSILRIQQVVRGDSAAYFCASSTRTGQSGEAFFGQGTRLTVV.

The chain carries TRBV12-3 or TRBV12-4 and TRBJ2-3; D possibly uses TRBD1 or TRBD2 (5 bases each). Trimming pared 3 bases from V and 2 bases from J, leaving 9 bases between. The CDR3 contains 14 residues. CDR3 sequence (DNA): TGTGCCAGCAGTTTTTGGGGGACCACAGATACGCAGTATTTT. The encoded protein is CASSFWGTTDTQYF.

A few counts support this clonotype. V usage is TRBV6-2 or TRBV6-3 and J usage is TRBJ1-1; 10 bases match TRBD1. Trimming removed 7 bases from V and 8 bases from J; junction bases left unmatched: 16. CDR1 is MNHEY, CDR2 SVGEGT, per germline. The CDR3 length is 16 residues. The CDR3, as DNA: TGTGCCAGCAATCCCGGACAGGGGGTATTTCGGGCAGAAGCTTTCTTT. Its protein product is CASNPGQGVFRAEAFF.

This rearrangement joins TRBV15 to TRBJ2-2, with D maybe TRBD1 (6 bases). The germline CDR1 and CDR2 sequences are LNHNV and YYDKDF (reference sequence). There are 16 residues in the CDR3. V was pared by 4 bases and J by 0 bases, with 12 bases between. This CDR3 is CATSIVGASNTGELFF. For the CDR3, the DNA is TGTGCCACCAGCATTGTGGGGGCATCGAACACCGGGGAGCTGTTTTTT.

This clonotype has more than one count but fewer than ten. The J gene is TRBJ1-1, the V gene TRBV27; D is unclear. This CDR3 is 12 amino acids long. The germline gives CDR1 MNHEY, CDR2 SMNVEV (reference sequence). V was cut by 7 bases and J by 6 bases, with 12 bases left in between. The CDR3 coding sequence is TGTGCCAGCAATAACGGCGGGCCTGAAGCTTTCTTT. Amino acids: CASNNGGPEAFF.

This clonotype was observed a few times. This chain connects TRBV12-3 or TRBV12-4 to TRBJ1-1, with TRBD1 as a possible D gene (6 bases). The CDR3 spans 13 residues. V lost 3 bases, J lost 6 bases, and 11 bases lay in between. The CDR3 spells CASSFSGVAEAFF. Here the CDR3 DNA reads TGTGCCAGCAGTTTCTCAGGGGTGGCTGAAGCTTTCTTT.

V usage is TRBV4-3 and J usage is TRBJ1-2, with a tentative D call TRBD1 (5 bases). Trimming removed 0 bases at V and 5 bases at J, with 16 bases between. The germline gives CDR1 LGHNA, CDR2 YSLEER. The CDR3 consists of 16 residues. The chain's CDR3 is CASSQDPRGGSYGYTF. CDR3 in DNA: TGCGCCAGCAGCCAAGATCCAAGGGGCGGCTCATATGGCTACACCTTC.

Only a few counts were recorded for this clonotype. This chain joins TRBV7-9 and TRBJ1-2; weak D call: TRBD1 (6 bases). The germline CDR1 and CDR2 sequences are SEHNR and FQNEAQ (reference sequence). V lost 4 bases, J lost 4 bases, and 10 bases lay in between. The CDR3 consists of 13 residues. CDR3 sequence reads: CASSSWDTYGYTF. The CDR3 bases are TGTGCCAGCAGCTCATGGGACACCTATGGCTACACCTTC.

The genes are TRBV29-1 and TRBJ2-7, with a tentative D call TRBD1 (5 bases). The CDR3 contains 12 residues. CDR1 and CDR2 from the germline V gene are SQVTM and ANQGSEA. The V gene lost 6 bases and the J gene lost 0 bases, with 9 bases spanning the gap. CDR3 protein: CSVQQASYEQYF. The CDR3 DNA sequence: TGCAGCGTCCAACAGGCCTCCTACGAGCAGTACTTC.

The chain has TRBV10-3 and TRBJ1-1; tentative D call: TRBD1 (5 bases). The CDR3 is made up of 16 amino acids. V lost 3 bases and J 1 base, leaving 15 bases between the germline ends. Germline CDR1 is ENHRY and CDR2 is SYGVKD. The CDR3 spells CAISDWRDGGNTEAFF. In DNA, the CDR3 is TGTGCCATCAGTGACTGGAGGGACGGCGGGAACACTGAAGCTTTCTTT.

V usage is TRBV28 and J usage is TRBJ1-2, with 8 bases fitting TRBD1. The CDR3 totals 14 residues. The V and J ends lost 1 base and 11 bases, in that order; junction bases with no gene match: 9. Germline V gives CDR1 MDHEN, CDR2 SYDVKM. CDR3 in DNA: TGTGCCAGCAGTTTATCCGACAGGGGTCTGTGGTACACCTTC. Its translation: CASSLSDRGLWYTF.

This clonotype was counted between two and nine times. The J gene is TRBJ1-5, the V gene TRBV7-9, with D hard to call. The CDR3 is 12 residues long. Germline CDR1 and CDR2: SEHNR and FQNEAQ (reference sequence). Deletions cut 2 bases from V and 4 bases from J, with 3 bases between. The chain's CDR3 is CASSLYNQPQHF. The CDR3 DNA reads TGTGCCAGCAGCTTATATAATCAGCCCCAGCATTTT.

The CDR3 loop is CASSSPRGSGSIADTQYF. The CDR3 DNA sequence: TGTGCCAGCAGCTCCCCAAGAGGAAGCGGGAGTATCGCAGATACGCAGTATTTT. J is TRBJ2-3 and V is TRBV7-9; 8 bases align to TRBD2. Germline assignment: CDR1 SEHNR and CDR2 FQNEAQ (reference sequence). The CDR3 is 18 amino acids. J was trimmed by 4 bases and V by 4 bases; bases with no gene match: 16. Complete variable domain (other parts from reference TRBV7-9 and TRBJ2-3): DTGVSQNPRHKITKRGQNVTFRCDPISEHNRLYWYRQTLGQGPEFLTYFQNEAQLEKSRLLSDRFSAERPKGSFSTLEIQRTEQGDSAMYLCASSSPRGSGSIADTQYFGPGTRLTVL.

The rearrangement joins TRBV3-1 to TRBJ2-7, with D perhaps matching TRBD1 (6 bases). There are 14 residues in the CDR3. Germline V gene data show CDR1 as LGHDT and CDR2 as YNNKEL (reference sequence). V lost 1 base and J lost 1, with 8 bases in between. CDR3 sequence: CASSQGGGSYEQYF. CDR3 DNA: TGTGCCAGCAGCCAAGGAGGGGGATCCTACGAGCAGTACTTC.

The sample holds a few counts of this clonotype. V is TRBV4-1 and J is TRBJ1-4; D may be TRBD1 (5 bases). V was shortened by 3 bases and J by 8 bases, with 19 bases between the two germline ends. The CDR3 runs to 16 residues. Germline assignment: CDR1 MGHRA and CDR2 YSYEKL. This CDR3 is CASSQRTPGLGEKLFF. The CDR3 DNA sequence: TGCGCCAGCAGCCAGCGTACACCAGGGCTGGGAGAAAAACTGTTTTTT.

The table lists this clonotype with a few counts. The gene calls are TRBV5-1 and TRBJ1-1; the D gene is possibly TRBD1 (6 bases). V shed 3 bases and J shed 1 base, with 13 bases lying between them. The germline gives CDR1 SGHRS, CDR2 YFSETQ. The CDR3 covers 15 residues. The CDR3 loop reads CASSSTGARNTEAFF. The DNA for the CDR3 is TGCGCCAGCAGCTCGACGGGGGCCCGGAACACTGAAGCTTTCTTT.

This clonotype was observed a few times. V and J are TRBV7-6 and TRBJ2-3; 11 nucleotides agree with TRBD2. The length of the CDR3 is 15 residues. From germline, CDR1 is SGHVS and CDR2 FNYEAQ. After removal of 5 bases from V and 5 bases from J, the junction contained 6 bases not matched to a gene. CDR3 residues: CASSPGLAAGDTQYF. CDR3 nucleotides: TGTGCCAGCAGCCCGGGACTAGCGGCGGGAGATACGCAGTATTTT.